The clone carrying this T cell receptor (beta chain) has a count of ten or more. The antigen is unknown. This sample was included in a study of shared clonotypes between healthy human individuals. On the study more broadly: Each donor's CD4 naive and CD4 memory cells filled three plates apiece, CD8 naive two, and CD8 memory one. Study-level results: What rarefaction showed was incomplete sorted-subset sequencing despite large depth. Generally, naive subsets (rather than memory subsets) showed larger estimated richness.

Donors included only healthy HIV-negative adults lacking recent acute infections or vaccinations. Method: immunoSEQ multiplex PCR; TCRdb's copy keeps in-frame clones and lacks some. The data hold about 1 million clones, with around 76% observed a single time. The origin of this receptor is a man younger than 35 in good health. Sequencing was carried out using memory CD4+ T cells sorted from blood. Subset described: CD45RA-negative fraction.

Here the CDR3 reads CAISDSGGKNEQYF. DNA for the CDR3: TGTGCCATCAGTGATAGCGGGGGGAAAAACGAGCAGTACTTC. The chain is built from TRBV10-3 and TRBJ2-7; TRBD2 aligns across 10 bases. The germline gives CDR1 ENHRY, CDR2 SYGVKD. The CDR3 is 14 residues long. V shed 3 bases and J 5 bases; nucleotides not matched to a gene: 4.